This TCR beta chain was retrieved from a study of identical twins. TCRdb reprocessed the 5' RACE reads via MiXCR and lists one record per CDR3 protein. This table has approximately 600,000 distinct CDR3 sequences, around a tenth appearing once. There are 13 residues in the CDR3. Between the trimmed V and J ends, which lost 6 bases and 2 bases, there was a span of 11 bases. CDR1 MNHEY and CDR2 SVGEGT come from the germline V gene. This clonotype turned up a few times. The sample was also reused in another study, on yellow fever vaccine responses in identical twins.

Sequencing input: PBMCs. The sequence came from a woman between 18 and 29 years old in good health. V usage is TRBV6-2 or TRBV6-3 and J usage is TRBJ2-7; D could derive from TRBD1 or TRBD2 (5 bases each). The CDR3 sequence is CASRSGPPYEQYF. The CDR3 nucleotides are TGTGCCAGCAGATCGGGACCCCCCTACGAGCAGTACTTC.